This TCR beta chain was sequenced during a study of cytomegalovirus exposure and HLA in healthy donors. Study-level points and caveats: What a later analysis reportedly showed was that an Asian-associated ancestry cluster had fewer N-insertions than the roughly 670-donor mean.

The CDR3 consists of 13 residues. J gave up 4 bases and V 6 bases, and 4 bases lay outside the gene matches. CDR1 and CDR2 from the germline V gene are MNHNY and SVGAGI (reference sequence). Use of 60 Vbeta and 13 Jbeta primers characterized the PCR. Generated by immunoSEQ multiplex PCR, the TCRdb table keeps only in-frame clones and is missing some. The sample holds 150,000 or so clones, approximately 80% seen once. Remarks on this clone: Its target is unknown.

The sequenced material came from PBMCs. V usage is TRBV6-6 and J usage is TRBJ2-7; 9 bases are a match to TRBD1. The receptor's source is a female donor in good health and CMV-seronegative. The CDR3 protein is CASRPDRGYEQYF. CDR3 sequence (DNA): TGTGCCAGCAGGCCGGACAGGGGATACGAGCAGTACTTC.